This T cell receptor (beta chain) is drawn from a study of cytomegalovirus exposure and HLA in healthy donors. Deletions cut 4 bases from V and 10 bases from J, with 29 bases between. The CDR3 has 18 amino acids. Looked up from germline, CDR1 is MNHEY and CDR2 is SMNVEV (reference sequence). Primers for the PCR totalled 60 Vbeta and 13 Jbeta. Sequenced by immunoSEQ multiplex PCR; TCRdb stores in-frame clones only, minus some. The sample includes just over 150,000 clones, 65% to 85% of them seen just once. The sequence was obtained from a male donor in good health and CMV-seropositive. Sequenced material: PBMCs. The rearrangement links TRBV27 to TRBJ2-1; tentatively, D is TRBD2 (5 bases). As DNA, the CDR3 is TGTGCCAGCAGTTCAATCCCGTTCGGGGTATATTACAATGTAGAGCAGTTCTTC. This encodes CASSSIPFGVYYNVEQFF.